This is a list of T cell receptor beta chains from one sample in a study of T cell clonotyping in hematopoietic cell transplantation. Profiling relied on immunoSEQ multiplex PCR, and the TCRdb table lists in-frame clones only, not all of them. The sample lists roughly 27,000 clones, 75% to 85% occurring once. This specimen consisted of peripheral blood mononuclear cells, obtained before stem cell transplant. Receptor source: a woman aged 60-75 years with acute myeloid leukemia. Some clones in this sample may be carry-over from other donors' samples. CDR3s include the opening cysteine and the closing phenylalanine or tryptophan. The D gene is left open where the match is weak. The size field is filled for only some rows; it gives once, few, many or a size class.

TRBJ1-2 . TRBV4-1 . TGCGCCAGCAGCCAAGGGGGGGCCCGGTATGGCTACACCTTC CASSQGGARYGYTF
TRBJ2-7 . TRBV7-9 . TGTGCCAGCAGCCCCATCCAAGGGGCCGCCTACGAGCAGTACTTC CASSPIQGAAYEQYF
TRBJ1-4 . TRBV6-1 . TGTGCCAGCAGTGAATCCTTCGTACAGGACTATAATGAAAAACTGTTTTTT CASSESFVQDYNEKLFF
TRBJ2-7 . TRBV7-9 . TGTGCCAGCATGGGGGACTACGAGCAGTACTTC CASMGDYEQYF
TRBJ1-2 . TRBV5-5 . TGTGCCAGCAGCTTACAGGGCAACGGCTACACCTTC CASSLQGNGYTF
TRBJ2-7 . TRBV5-6 once TGTGCCAGCGGGGGCAGGATCTCCTACGAGCAGTACTTC CASGGRISYEQYF
TRBJ2-5 . TRBV5-1 . TGCGCCAGCAGCTTAGGGCGGATTCAAGAGACCCAGTACTTC CASSLGRIQETQYF
TRBJ2-2 . TRBV10-3 . TGTGCCATCAGTGGCAGGAGGCAGAACACCGGGGAGCTGTTTTTT CAISGRRQNTGELFF
TRBJ2-5 . TRBV13 few TGTGCCAGCACCCTCAGTGCCCACGGGAACCGTGGGACCCAGTACTTC CASTLSAHGNRGTQYF
TRBJ1-3 . TRBV2 . TGTGCCAGCAGTAATGCCCTAGGGGCCGGAAACACCATATATTTT CASSNALGAGNTIYF
TRBJ2-1 TRBD1 TRBV7-3 . TGTGCCAGCAGTTCTCAGGGGGTTATATCCTACAATGAGCAGTTCTTC CASSSQGVISYNEQFF
TRBJ2-3 . TRBV19 . TGTGCCAGTAGTATTGGGGGGAGTCGGTCAGATACGCAGTATTTT CASSIGGSRSDTQYF
TRBJ1-4 . TRBV14 few TGTGCCAGCAGCCAAACAGGGTGGATGGGGAAACTGTTTTTT CASSQTGWMGKLFF
TRBJ2-7 TRBD1 TRBV5-1 . TGCGCCAGCAGCTGGGGGACAGGGACCTACGAGCAGTACTTC CASSWGTGTYEQYF
TRBJ1-2 . TRBV5-1 few TGCGCCAGCAGCTCCAAAGGGGGCTACACCTTC CASSSKGGYTF
TRBJ2-7 . TRBV19 . TGTGCCAGTAGTACCGACTCGAGCGTCTACGAGCAGTACTTC CASSTDSSVYEQYF
TRBJ2-3 TRBD2 TRBV9 . TGTGCCAGCAGCGTAGCTGAAGGACTAGACCTCACAGATACGCAGTATTTT CASSVAEGLDLTDTQYF
TRBJ1-6 . TRBV27 few TGTGCCAGCAGTTTCCAACCGACAGGTTCACCCCTCCACTTT CASSFQPTGSPLHF
TRBJ1-1 . TRBV10-1 few TGCGCCAGCAGTCGCAGCATGAACACTGAAGCTTTCTTT CASSRSMNTEAFF
TRBJ1-1 . TRBV25-1 . TGTGCCAGCAGTGAATGGGCGGGAGGGGGGGCTGAAGCTTTCTTT CASSEWAGGGAEAFF
TRBJ2-5 TRBD2 TRBV11-3 few TGTGCCAGCAGCACCGGACTAGCGGGACAAGAGACCCAGTACTTC CASSTGLAGQETQYF
TRBJ2-5 TRBD2 TRBV28 . TGTGCCAGCAGTTTCTCGCGGGGGGAGCGGGAGGGAGAGACCCAGTACTTC CASSFSRGEREGETQYF
TRBJ2-5 . TRBV6-1 once TGTGCCAGCAGTGAAGCGGCCTTCCAAGAGACCCAGTACTTC CASSEAAFQETQYF
TRBJ2-7 . TRBV6-6 . TGTGCCAGCAGTTTGTTACAGGGAAACTCCTACGAGCAGTACTTC CASSLLQGNSYEQYF